Listed here are 24 T cell receptor beta chains from one sample, sequenced in a study of cytomegalovirus exposure and HLA in healthy donors. PCR employed 60 Vbeta and 13 Jbeta primers. Clones were read by immunoSEQ multiplex PCR, and TCRdb kept only the in-frame ones, dropping some. The sample carries 110,000 to 150,000 clones, over 80% recorded once. Sequencing was performed on PBMCs. All receptors derive from a female donor in good health and CMV-seronegative.

The V and J genes are TRBV13 and TRBJ2-2; 9 bases agree with TRBD1. This CDR3 contains 19 residues. Losses at the gene ends were 5 bases for V and 5 bases for J; bases not matched to a gene: 18. Germline loops: CDR1 PRHDT, CDR2 FYEKMQ (reference sequence). The CDR3 DNA sequence: TGTGCCAGCAGCCCTGACGAAAGGCCGGGACAGGGTTTTACCGGGGAGCTGTTTTTT. Its protein is CASSPDERPGQGFTGELFF.

The table lists this clone with a few counts. This rearrangement joins TRBV25-1 to TRBJ2-2, with 11 bases identical to TRBD2. Germline V gene sequence: CDR1 MGHDK, CDR2 SYGVNS. With V trimmed by 6 bases and J by 4 bases, 10 bases remained unmatched. The CDR3 covers 17 residues. CDR3 loop: CASSAISGRVSTGELFF. The CDR3 DNA reads as TGTGCCAGCAGCGCTATTAGCGGGAGGGTTAGCACCGGGGAGCTGTTTTTT.

The chain carries TRBV19 and TRBJ2-7; 9 bases fit TRBD2. The V gene end was trimmed by 6 bases and the J gene end by 7 bases; junction bases not matched to a gene: 7. The CDR3 extends over 13 amino acids. Germline CDR1 reads LNHDA; CDR2 reads SQIVND (reference sequence). The CDR3: CASSSGTSSEQYF. CDR3 DNA: TGTGCCAGTAGCTCCGGGACTAGCAGTGAGCAGTACTTC.

Points on this clone: One end of the junction is discordant with germline, which a read error may explain. The chain recombines TRBV11-2 with TRBJ2-3; TRBD2 matches at 9 bases. This CDR3 comprises 13 residues. Looked up from germline, CDR1 is SGHAT and CDR2 is FQNNGV. CDR3: CASSLEPSGIICF. CDR3 bases: TGTGCCAGCAGCTTAGAGCCTAGCGGGATCATCTGTTTT.

The chain carries TRBV29-1 and TRBJ2-1; 7 bases are a match to TRBD2. This CDR3 has 16 amino acids. Germline V gene data show CDR1 as SQVTM and CDR2 as ANQGSEA. V lost 5 bases, J lost 0 bases, and 10 bases stayed unmatched. The chain's CDR3 is CSVLPSSGSSYNEQFF. The DNA of the CDR3 is TGCAGCGTTCTCCCCTCTAGCGGTAGCTCCTACAATGAGCAGTTCTTC.

This clone was observed once. V gene TRBV2 combines with J gene TRBJ1-4, with TRBD1 matching 8 bases. This CDR3 has 16 amino acids. Trimming at V came to 5 bases and at J to 2 bases, leaving 7 bases not matched to a gene. Looked up from germline, CDR1 is SNHLY and CDR2 is FYNNEI. The CDR3 nucleotides are TGTGCCAGCAGTATAAACAGGGGGGCGACTAATGAAAAACTGTTTTTT. Translating it yields CASSINRGATNEKLFF.

The chain is built from TRBV19 and TRBJ1-1, with TRBD1 matching 9 bases. V shed 3 bases, J shed 1 base, and the junction held 0 bases outside the gene matches. Germline loops: CDR1 LNHDA, CDR2 SQIVND (reference sequence). This CDR3 spans 14 amino acids. CDR3 nucleotides: TGTGCCAGTAGTATGGACAGGGGGAACACTGAAGCTTTCTTT. This sequence encodes CASSMDRGNTEAFF.

This clone was counted once. This chain joins TRBV27 and TRBJ2-1, with D perhaps matching TRBD1 (7 bases). Trimming cost V 2 bases and J 4 bases, with 12 bases left between them. This CDR3 has 15 residues. Germline V gene lookup returns CDR1 MNHEY and CDR2 SMNVEV (reference sequence). The CDR3 spells CASSLAGQSYNEQFF. In DNA, the CDR3 is TGTGCCAGCAGTTTAGCGGGACAGTCGTACAATGAGCAGTTCTTC.

V is TRBV28 and J is TRBJ2-7; D is possibly TRBD1 (6 bases). Trimming pared 3 bases from V and 2 bases from J, leaving 11 bases between. The CDR3 totals 14 residues. CDR1 is MDHEN, CDR2 SYDVKM, per germline. The DNA for the CDR3 is TGTGCCAGCAGTTTTAGCAGGGGAACCTACGAGCAGTACTTC. Its protein product is CASSFSRGTYEQYF.

This chain uses TRBV13 with TRBJ2-7; D perhaps matches TRBD2 (5 bases). V was clipped by 0 bases and J by 5 bases, with 11 bases between them. The CDR3 has 14 amino acids. From germline, CDR1 is PRHDT and CDR2 FYEKMQ (reference sequence). The CDR3 here is CASSLGVGSHEQYF. CDR3 bases: TGTGCCAGCAGCTTAGGGGTAGGGAGCCACGAGCAGTACTTC.

The rearrangement links TRBV14 to TRBJ2-7; D unclear. CDR1 is SGHDN, CDR2 FVKESK, per germline. The CDR3 loop spans 15 amino acids. V was clipped by 6 bases and J by 2 bases, with 17 bases between them. The CDR3 here is CASSQIPGGTYEQYF. CDR3 bases: TGTGCCAGCAGTCAAATTCCCGGCGGAACCTACGAGCAGTACTTC. Variable domain in full (rest from reference TRBV14 and TRBJ2-7): EAGVTQFPSHSVIEKGQTVTLRCDPISGHDNLYWYRRVMGKEIKFLLHFVKESKQDESGMPNNRFLAERTGGTYSTLKVQPAELEDSGVYFCASSQIPGGTYEQYFGPGTRLTVT.

This chain links TRBV6-5 with TRBJ2-7, with 10 bases matching TRBD1. V trimming: 2 bases; J trimming: 5 bases; junction bases outside the gene matches: 3. The CDR3 sequence is 14 residues long. Germline-derived CDR1 and CDR2 are MNHEY and SVGAGI. CDR3 in DNA: TGTGCCAGCAGTTACCGCGGGACAGGGGACGAGCAGTACTTC. This codes for CASSYRGTGDEQYF.

The V gene is TRBV28, the J gene TRBJ2-2; 8 bases are shared with TRBD1. In germline, CDR1 is MDHEN, CDR2 SYDVKM. The length of the CDR3 is 15 residues. Losses at the gene ends were 4 bases for V and 2 bases for J; bases not matched to a gene: 3. The CDR3 sequence: CASSSGQENTGELFF. In DNA form, the CDR3 reads TGTGCCAGCAGTTCGGGACAGGAAAACACCGGGGAGCTGTTTTTT.

The chain uses TRBV29-1 and TRBJ2-1, with D possibly being TRBD2 (8 bases). V was pared by 7 bases and J by 2 bases, with 21 bases between. CDR3 length: 16 amino acids. The germline CDR1 and CDR2 sequences are SQVTM and ANQGSEA. The chain's CDR3 is CSGQGGLAGPYNEQFF. CDR3 in DNA: TGCAGCGGACAGGGTGGCCTAGCGGGCCCCTACAATGAGCAGTTCTTC.

V is TRBV28 and J is TRBJ1-2, with D perhaps TRBD1 (6 bases). The CDR3 covers 13 residues. V gave up 3 bases and J gave up 3 bases, with 8 bases separating them. The germline V gene has CDR1 MDHEN and CDR2 SYDVKM. Here the CDR3 reads CASSFGGYYGYTF. For the CDR3, the DNA is TGTGCCAGCAGTTTTGGGGGCTACTATGGCTACACCTTC.

The V gene is TRBV27, the J gene TRBJ2-3; the D is unclear. The CDR3 is made up of 14 amino acids. The V end lost 2 bases, the J end lost 6 bases, and 12 bases lay between the germline ends. Germline assignment: CDR1 MNHEY and CDR2 SMNVEV (reference sequence). The CDR3 nucleotides read TGTGCCAGCAGTTTAAATCATGCTAGGGATACGCAGTATTTT. It translates to CASSLNHARDTQYF.

The chain employs TRBV7-2 and TRBJ1-1; TRBD1 is a possible D gene (5 bases). The CDR3 covers 16 residues. CDR1 and CDR2 (germline): SGHTA, FQGNSA. Trimming pared 3 bases from V and 1 base from J, leaving 15 bases between. CDR3 in DNA: TGTGCCAGCAGCTTGGGCGGGGGGATAGCGAACACTGAAGCTTTCTTT. Translated, it gives CASSLGGGIANTEAFF.

This rearrangement joins TRBV29-1 to TRBJ2-1, with TRBD2 identical over 8 bases. The CDR3 length is 12 residues. With 8 bases clipped from V and 3 bases from J, the junction kept 3 bases outside the gene matches. The germline V gene has CDR1 SQVTM and CDR2 ANQGSEA. The CDR3 sequence is CSTSGSYNEQFF. The CDR3 DNA is TGCAGCACCAGCGGGAGCTACAATGAGCAGTTCTTC.

CDR3 protein: CASSVGASGSSDTQYF. The CDR3 bases are TGTGCCAGCAGCGTAGGTGCTAGCGGGAGCTCAGATACGCAGTATTTT. The chain is built from TRBV9 and TRBJ2-3, with 10 bases aligning to TRBD2. Germline assignment: CDR1 SGDLS and CDR2 YYNGEE. V shed 0 bases and J 4 bases; nucleotides not matched to a gene: 5. The CDR3 totals 16 residues.

This chain joins TRBV9 and TRBJ1-4, with 7 bases aligning to TRBD1. With 2 bases clipped from V and 5 bases from J, the junction kept 6 bases outside the gene matches. This CDR3 is built from 15 residues. The germline V gene encodes CDR1 SGDLS and CDR2 YYNGEE. This CDR3 is CASSVGTVVNEKLFF. As DNA, the CDR3 is TGTGCCAGCAGCGTGGGGACAGTAGTAAATGAAAAACTGTTTTTT.

The chain links TRBV28 to TRBJ1-1; 9 bases line up with TRBD1. CDR3 length equals 15 residues. V lost 5 bases and J lost 6; bases outside the gene matches: 10. Germline V gives CDR1 MDHEN, CDR2 SYDVKM. CDR3 coding DNA: TGTGCCAGCAGTGGCTCCGGGACAGGGAGCCCTGAAGCTTTCTTT. Encoded protein: CASSGSGTGSPEAFF.

CDR3 DNA: TGTGCCAGCAGTTATGACAGGTGGAATGAGCAGTTCTTC. Its translation is CASSYDRWNEQFF. The chain couples TRBV6-5 to TRBJ2-1, with D possibly TRBD1 on 6 matching bases. The V gene's germline CDR1 is MNHEY and CDR2 SVGAGI. V was cut by 3 bases and J by 7 bases, with 10 bases left in between. The CDR3 is 13 residues long.

This sequence joins TRBV27 and TRBJ1-1; unclear D gene. Germline loops: CDR1 MNHEY, CDR2 SMNVEV (reference sequence). Deletions cut 0 bases from V and 0 bases from J, with 5 bases between. This CDR3 region has 14 residues. CDR3 region: CASSLSSVNTEAFF. CDR3 DNA: TGTGCCAGCAGTTTATCTTCCGTGAACACTGAAGCTTTCTTT.

The CDR3 is CASSSGGYTEAFF. The CDR3 DNA sequence: TGCGCCAGCAGCTCAGGGGGTTACACTGAAGCTTTCTTT. The rearrangement joins TRBV5-1 to TRBJ1-1; TRBD1 aligns across 7 bases. The germline V gene has CDR1 SGHRS and CDR2 YFSETQ. The CDR3 loop spans 13 amino acids. V shed 3 bases and J 3 bases; nucleotides not matched to a gene: 2.